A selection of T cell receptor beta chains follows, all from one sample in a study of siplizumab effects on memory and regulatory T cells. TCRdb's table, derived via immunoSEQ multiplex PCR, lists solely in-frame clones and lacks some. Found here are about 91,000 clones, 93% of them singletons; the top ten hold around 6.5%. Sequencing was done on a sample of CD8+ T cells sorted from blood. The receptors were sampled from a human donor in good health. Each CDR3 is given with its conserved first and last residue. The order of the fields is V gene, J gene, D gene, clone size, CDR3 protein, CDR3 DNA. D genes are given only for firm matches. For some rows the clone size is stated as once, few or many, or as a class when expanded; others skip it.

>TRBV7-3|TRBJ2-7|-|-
CASRQPKSSSYEQYF
TGTGCCAGCAGGCAACCGAAGAGTTCGTCCTACGAGCAGTACTTC
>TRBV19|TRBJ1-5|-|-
CASSIEVGGNQPQHF
TGTGCCAGTAGTATCGAAGTTGGGGGAAATCAGCCCCAGCATTTT
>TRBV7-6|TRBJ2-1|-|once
CASSLLGIAYNEQFF
TGTGCCAGCAGCTTATTGGGCATCGCGTACAATGAGCAGTTCTTC
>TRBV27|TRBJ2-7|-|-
CASSLSLSYEQYF
TGTGCCAGCAGTTTATCTCTCTCCTACGAGCAGTACTTC
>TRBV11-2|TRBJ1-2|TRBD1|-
CASSRGTASYGYTF
TGTGCCAGCAGCCGTGGGACAGCGTCCTATGGCTACACCTTC
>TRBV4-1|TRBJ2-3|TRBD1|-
CASSQEPGTGTDTQYF
TGCGCCAGCAGCCAAGAACCCGGGACAGGAACAGATACGCAGTATTTT
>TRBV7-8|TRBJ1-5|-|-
CASSLSGVVGPGQPQHF
TGTGCCAGCAGCTTAAGCGGTGTCGTGGGGCCGGGGCAGCCCCAGCATTTT
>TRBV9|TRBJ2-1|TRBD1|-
CASSVRGQGWYEQFF
TGTGCCAGCAGCGTTCGGGGACAGGGGTGGTATGAGCAGTTCTTC
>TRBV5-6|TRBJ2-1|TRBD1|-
CASSFGTGTYNEQFF
TGTGCCAGCAGCTTCGGGACAGGGACCTACAATGAGCAGTTCTTC
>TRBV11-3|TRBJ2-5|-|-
CASSSRTVQETQYF
TGTGCCAGCAGCTCTAGGACAGTCCAAGAGACCCAGTACTTC
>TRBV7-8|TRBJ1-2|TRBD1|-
CASSQTAGGAGGYTF
TGTGCCAGCAGCCAAACCGCAGGGGGCGCCGGTGGCTACACCTTC
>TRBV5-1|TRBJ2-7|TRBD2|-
CASAGDGPYEQYF
TGCGCCAGCGCGGGGGACGGTCCCTACGAGCAGTACTTC
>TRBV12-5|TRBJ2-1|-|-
CASGLLPGDEQFF
TGTGCTAGTGGTTTGTTGCCGGGGGATGAGCAGTTCTTC
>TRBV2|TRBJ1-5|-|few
CASSEGRRAAYQPQHF
TGTGCCAGCAGTGAAGGGCGGCGGGCCGCATACCAGCCCCAGCATTTT
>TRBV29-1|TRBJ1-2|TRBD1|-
CSVTMGWDREVGYTF
TGCAGCGTAACAATGGGGTGGGACAGGGAAGTTGGCTACACCTTC
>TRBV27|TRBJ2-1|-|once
CASSLLGLGSYNEQFF
TGTGCCAGCAGTTTATTGGGACTCGGCTCCTACAATGAGCAGTTCTTC
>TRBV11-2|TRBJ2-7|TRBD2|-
CASSFAGGPSYEQYF
TGTGCCAGCAGCTTTGCGGGAGGGCCTAGTTACGAGCAGTACTTC
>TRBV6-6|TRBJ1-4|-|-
CASSGGTATNEKLFF
TGTGCCAGCAGTGGGGGGACTGCAACTAATGAAAAACTGTTTTTT
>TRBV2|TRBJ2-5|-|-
CASGLAIQETQYF
TGTGCCAGCGGTTTAGCGATCCAAGAGACCCAGTACTTC
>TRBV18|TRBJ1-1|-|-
CASSAGRNTEAFF
TGTGCCAGCTCCGCCGGGAGGAACACTGAAGCTTTCTTT
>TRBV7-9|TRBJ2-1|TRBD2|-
CASSSPPGGRAALYNEQFF
TGTGCCAGCAGCTCACCCCCGGGCGGGAGGGCCGCCCTCTACAATGAGCAGTTCTTC